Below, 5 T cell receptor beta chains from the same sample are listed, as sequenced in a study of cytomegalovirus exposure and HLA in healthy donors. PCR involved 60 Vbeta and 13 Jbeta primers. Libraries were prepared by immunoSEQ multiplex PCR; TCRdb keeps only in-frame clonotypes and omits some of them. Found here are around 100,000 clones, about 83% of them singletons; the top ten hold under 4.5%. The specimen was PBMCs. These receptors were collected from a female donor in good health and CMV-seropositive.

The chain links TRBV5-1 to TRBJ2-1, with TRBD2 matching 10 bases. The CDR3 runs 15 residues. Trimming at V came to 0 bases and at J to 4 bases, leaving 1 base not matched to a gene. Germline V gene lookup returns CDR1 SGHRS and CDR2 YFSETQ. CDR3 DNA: TGCGCCAGCAGCTTGGGGACTAGCGGTTACAATGAGCAGTTCTTC. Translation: CASSLGTSGYNEQFF.

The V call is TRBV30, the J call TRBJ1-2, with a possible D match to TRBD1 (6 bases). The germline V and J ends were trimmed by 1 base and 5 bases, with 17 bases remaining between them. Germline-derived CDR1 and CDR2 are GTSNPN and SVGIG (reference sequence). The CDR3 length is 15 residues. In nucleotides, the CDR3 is TGTGCCTGGAGTGCGCTCGCGGGGGCAAATTATGGCTACACCTTC. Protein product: CAWSALAGANYGYTF.

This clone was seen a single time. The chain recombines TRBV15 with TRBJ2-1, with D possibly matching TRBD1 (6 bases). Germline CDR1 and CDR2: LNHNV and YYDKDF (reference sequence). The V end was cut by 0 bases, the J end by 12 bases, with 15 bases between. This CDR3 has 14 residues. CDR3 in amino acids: CATSRDGQTEAQFF. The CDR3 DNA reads TGTGCCACCAGCAGAGACGGACAGACGGAGGCGCAGTTCTTC.

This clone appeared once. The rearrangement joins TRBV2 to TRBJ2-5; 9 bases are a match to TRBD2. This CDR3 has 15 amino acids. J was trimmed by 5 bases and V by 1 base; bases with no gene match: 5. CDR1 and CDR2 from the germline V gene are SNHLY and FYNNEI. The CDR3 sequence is CASSEVRGGGETQYF. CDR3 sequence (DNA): TGTGCCAGCAGTGAAGTGCGGGGGGGCGGCGAGACCCAGTACTTC.

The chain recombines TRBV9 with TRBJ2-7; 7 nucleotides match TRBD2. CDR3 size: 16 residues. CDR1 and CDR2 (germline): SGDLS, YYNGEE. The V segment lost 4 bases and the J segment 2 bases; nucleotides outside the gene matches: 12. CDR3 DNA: TGTGCCAGCAGCCCCCTGGGCGGGAGTTTGGCCTACGAGCAGTACTTC. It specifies CASSPLGGSLAYEQYF.